The 10 T cell receptor beta chains given below trace back to one sample, sequenced in a study of shared clonotypes between healthy human individuals. Profiling relied on immunoSEQ multiplex PCR, and the TCRdb table lists in-frame clones only, not all of them. The sample carries around 2,000,000 clones, roughly 94% recorded once. Sample: naive CD4+ T cells sorted from blood. As to subset: CD45RA+ positively selected. These TCRs come from a man aged 18 to 29 in good health.

J is TRBJ2-7 and V is TRBV27; the D is unclear. The CDR3 spans 13 residues. CDR1 and CDR2 (germline): MNHEY, SMNVEV (reference sequence). V was pared by 5 bases and J by 7 bases, with 15 bases between. The CDR3 spells CASSEGWAAEQYF. The CDR3 bases are TGTGCCAGCAGTGAAGGATGGGCTGCGGAGCAGTACTTC.

This chain connects TRBV7-2 to TRBJ1-1; TRBD1 matches at 7 bases. Germline loops: CDR1 SGHTA, CDR2 FQGNSA. This CDR3 contains 15 residues. V dropped 5 bases and J dropped 2; count of bases not matched to a gene: 8. CDR3 bases: TGTGCCAGCAGCCCCAGACAGGGAGAAAACACTGAAGCTTTCTTT. Amino acids: CASSPRQGENTEAFF. Combining the CDR3 with reference TRBV7-2 and TRBJ1-1 gives the whole variable domain GAGVSQSPSNKVTEKGKDVELRCDPISGHTALYWYRQSLGQGLEFLIYFQGNSAPDKSGLPSDRFSAERTGGSVSTLTIQRTQQEDSAVYLCASSPRQGENTEAFFGQGTRLTVV.

V usage is TRBV4-1 and J usage is TRBJ2-5; D might be TRBD2 (5 bases). V lost 0 bases to trimming and J lost 9 bases, with 29 bases between them. The CDR3 runs to 19 residues. Germline assignment: CDR1 MGHRA and CDR2 YSYEKL. The CDR3 DNA reads TGCGCCAGCAGCCAAGATGCTACGGGGAACGGCCGACGGGTAGAAGCCCAGTACTTC. This gives the protein CASSQDATGNGRRVEAQYF.

The genes are TRBV10-3 and TRBJ2-5; D is possibly TRBD1 (5 bases). This CDR3 has 14 residues. CDR1 and CDR2 from the germline V gene are ENHRY and SYGVKD. The ends were cut back, 6 bases at V and 3 bases at J, with 14 bases in the middle. The CDR3 nucleotides read TGTGCCATCAGGAAAGACAGAACCAAAGAGACCCAGTACTTC. Protein: CAIRKDRTKETQYF.

V and J are TRBV6-6 and TRBJ1-2; D might be TRBD1 (5 bases). Trimming cost V 2 bases and J 2 bases, with 15 bases left between them. Germline V gene lookup returns CDR1 MNHNY and CDR2 SVGAGI (reference sequence). The CDR3 covers 16 residues. The CDR3: CASSYRPRDGNYGYTF. CDR3 nucleotide sequence: TGTGCCAGCAGTTACCGCCCTCGGGACGGAAACTATGGCTACACCTTC.

The rearrangement uses TRBV2 and TRBJ1-5, with 8 bases lining up with TRBD1. Germline-derived CDR1 and CDR2 are SNHLY and FYNNEI. The CDR3 is 14 amino acids. Unmatched junction bases numbered 4, after V lost 5 bases and J lost 4 bases. The CDR3 loop reads CASSLTGENQPQHF. CDR3 coding DNA: TGTGCCAGCAGTTTGACAGGGGAGAATCAGCCCCAGCATTTT.

Points on this clone: Other DNA sequences within the sample encode an identical CDR3. V and J are TRBV5-6 and TRBJ2-7; 9 positions match TRBD1. CDR3 length: 14 amino acids. In germline, CDR1 is SGHDT, CDR2 YYEEEE. J gave up 2 bases and V 0 bases, and 0 bases lay outside the gene matches. CDR3 nucleotide sequence: TGTGCCAGCAGCTTGGGGACAGGGGCCTACGAGCAGTACTTC. It encodes CASSLGTGAYEQYF.

V usage is TRBV6-6 and J usage is TRBJ1-3; D call uncertain. Trimming left V 5 bases short and J 0 bases short, with 14 bases between. Germline CDR1 and CDR2: MNHNY and SVGAGI (reference sequence). The CDR3 loop spans 16 amino acids. The CDR3 reads CASSILLRSSGNTIYF. Here the CDR3 DNA reads TGTGCCAGCAGTATATTACTCCGGAGCTCTGGAAACACCATATATTTT.

The rearrangement links TRBV30 to TRBJ1-6, with TRBD1 matching 9 bases. The CDR3 has 14 residues. Unmatched junction bases numbered 6, after V lost 2 bases and J lost 10 bases. Germline V gene data show CDR1 as GTSNPN and CDR2 as SVGIG (reference sequence). CDR3: CAWSTGGAESPLHF. CDR3 coding DNA: TGTGCCTGGAGTACAGGGGGCGCGGAGTCACCCCTCCACTTT.

The chain combines TRBV19 with TRBJ1-5; D is perhaps TRBD1 (6 bases). Germline CDR1 LNHDA, CDR2 SQIVND (reference sequence). V lost 5 bases to trimming and J lost 5 bases, with 19 bases between them. This CDR3 contains 16 residues. As DNA, the CDR3 is TGTGCCAGTAGTCCTGGGGTGGACAGAACCTATCAGCCCCAGCATTTT. As protein: CASSPGVDRTYQPQHF.